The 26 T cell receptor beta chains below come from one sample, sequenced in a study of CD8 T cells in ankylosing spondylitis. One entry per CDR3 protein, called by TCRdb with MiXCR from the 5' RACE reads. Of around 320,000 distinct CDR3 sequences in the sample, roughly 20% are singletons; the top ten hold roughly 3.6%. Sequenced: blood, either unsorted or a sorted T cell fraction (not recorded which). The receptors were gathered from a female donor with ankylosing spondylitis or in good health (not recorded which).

For the CDR3, the DNA is TGTGCCACCCGGGTGAGGTTGATTGATACTAGCACAGATACGCAGTATTTT. The encoded protein is CATRVRLIDTSTDTQYF. The chain recombines TRBV7-6 with TRBJ2-3; D ambiguous. The V end lost 10 bases, the J end lost 0 bases, and 23 bases lay between the germline ends. The CDR3 extends over 17 amino acids. Germline CDR1 and CDR2: SGHVS and FNYEAQ.

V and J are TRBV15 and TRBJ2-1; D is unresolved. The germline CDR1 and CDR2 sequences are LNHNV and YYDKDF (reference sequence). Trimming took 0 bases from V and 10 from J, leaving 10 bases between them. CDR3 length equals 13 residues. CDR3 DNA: TGTGCCACCAGCAGAGATCCTGGTGAAGAGCAGTTCTTC. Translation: CATSRDPGEEQFF. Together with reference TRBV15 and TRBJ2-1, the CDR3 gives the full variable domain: DAMVIQNPRYQVTQFGKPVTLSCSQTLNHNVMYWYQQKSSQAPKLLFHYYDKDFNNEADTPDNFQSRRPNTSFCFLDIRSPGLGDTAMYLCATSRDPGEEQFFGPGTRLTVL.

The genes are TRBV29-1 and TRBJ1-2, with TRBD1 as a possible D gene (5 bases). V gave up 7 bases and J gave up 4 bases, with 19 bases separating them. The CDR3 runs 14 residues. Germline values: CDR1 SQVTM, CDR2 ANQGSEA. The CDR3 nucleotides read TGCAGCGCCTCTGGGGGACCGCCCTCCTATGGCTACACCTTC. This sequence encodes CSASGGPPSYGYTF.

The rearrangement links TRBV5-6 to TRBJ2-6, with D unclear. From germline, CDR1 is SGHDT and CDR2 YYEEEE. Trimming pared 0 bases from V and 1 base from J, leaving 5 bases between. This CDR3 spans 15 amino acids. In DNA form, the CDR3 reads TGTGCCAGCAGCTTGGTTATATCTGGGGCCAACGTCCTGACTTTC. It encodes CASSLVISGANVLTF. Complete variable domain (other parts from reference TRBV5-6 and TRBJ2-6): DAGVTQSPTHLIKTRGQQVTLRCSPKSGHDTVSWYQQALGQGPQFIFQYYEEEERQRGNFPDRFSGHQFPNYSSELNVNALLLGDSALYLCASSLVISGANVLTFGAGSRLTVL.

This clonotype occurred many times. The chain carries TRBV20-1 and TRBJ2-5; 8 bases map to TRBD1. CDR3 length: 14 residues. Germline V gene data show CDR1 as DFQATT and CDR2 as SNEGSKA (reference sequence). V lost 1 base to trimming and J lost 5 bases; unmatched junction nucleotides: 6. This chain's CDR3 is CSARGPGGMETQYF. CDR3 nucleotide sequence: TGCAGTGCTAGAGGCCCAGGGGGCATGGAGACCCAGTACTTC.

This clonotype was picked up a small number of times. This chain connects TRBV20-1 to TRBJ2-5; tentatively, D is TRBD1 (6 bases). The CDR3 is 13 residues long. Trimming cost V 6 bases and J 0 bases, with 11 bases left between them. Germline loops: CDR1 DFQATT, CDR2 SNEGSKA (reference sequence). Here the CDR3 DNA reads TGCAGTGCAGAACGGACAGACCAAGAGACCCAGTACTTC. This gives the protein CSAERTDQETQYF.

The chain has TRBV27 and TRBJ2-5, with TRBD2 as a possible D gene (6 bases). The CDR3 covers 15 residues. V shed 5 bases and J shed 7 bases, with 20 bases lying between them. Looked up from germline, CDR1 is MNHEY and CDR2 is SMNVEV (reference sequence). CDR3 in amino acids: CASSRYPGLPGTQYF. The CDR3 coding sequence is TGTGCCAGCAGTCGGTACCCGGGACTCCCGGGGACCCAGTACTTC.

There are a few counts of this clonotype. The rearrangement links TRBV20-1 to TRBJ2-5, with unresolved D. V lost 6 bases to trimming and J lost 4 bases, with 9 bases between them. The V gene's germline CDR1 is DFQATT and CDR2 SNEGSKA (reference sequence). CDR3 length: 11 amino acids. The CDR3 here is CSAPRGETQYF. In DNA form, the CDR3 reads TGCAGTGCCCCGCGTGGAGAGACCCAGTACTTC.

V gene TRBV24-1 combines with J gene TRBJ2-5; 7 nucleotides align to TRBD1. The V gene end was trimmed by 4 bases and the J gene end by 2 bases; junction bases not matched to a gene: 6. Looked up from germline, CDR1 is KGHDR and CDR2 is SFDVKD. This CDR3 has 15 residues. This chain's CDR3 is CATSESGTVQETQYF. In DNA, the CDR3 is TGTGCCACCAGTGAATCCGGGACAGTGCAAGAGACCCAGTACTTC.

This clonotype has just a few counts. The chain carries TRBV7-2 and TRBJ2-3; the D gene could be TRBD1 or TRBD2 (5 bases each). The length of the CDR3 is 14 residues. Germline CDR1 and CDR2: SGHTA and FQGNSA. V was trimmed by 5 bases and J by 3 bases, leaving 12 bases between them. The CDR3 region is CASSQGVGTDTQYF. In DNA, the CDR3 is TGTGCCAGCAGCCAGGGAGTAGGGACAGATACGCAGTATTTT.

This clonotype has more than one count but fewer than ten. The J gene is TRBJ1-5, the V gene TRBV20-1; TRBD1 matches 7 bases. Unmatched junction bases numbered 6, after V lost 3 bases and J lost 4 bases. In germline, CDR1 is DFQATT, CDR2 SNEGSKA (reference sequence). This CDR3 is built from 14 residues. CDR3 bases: TGCAGTGCTAGTGGCTACAGGGGAAATCAGCCCCAGCATTTT. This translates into CSASGYRGNQPQHF.

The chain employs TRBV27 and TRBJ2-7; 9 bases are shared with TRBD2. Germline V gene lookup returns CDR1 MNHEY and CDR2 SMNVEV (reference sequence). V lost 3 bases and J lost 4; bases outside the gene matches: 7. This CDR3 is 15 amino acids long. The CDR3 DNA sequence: TGTGCCAGCAGTTTCGCGGCGGGAGGGCAGTACGAGCAGTACTTC. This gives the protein CASSFAAGGQYEQYF.

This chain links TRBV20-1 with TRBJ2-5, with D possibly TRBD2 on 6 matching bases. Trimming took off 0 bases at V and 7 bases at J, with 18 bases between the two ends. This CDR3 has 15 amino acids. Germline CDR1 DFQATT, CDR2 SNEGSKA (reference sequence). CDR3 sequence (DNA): TGCAGTGCTAGAGACGGGGGACCGGGAGTCGTGACCCAGTACTTC. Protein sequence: CSARDGGPGVVTQYF.

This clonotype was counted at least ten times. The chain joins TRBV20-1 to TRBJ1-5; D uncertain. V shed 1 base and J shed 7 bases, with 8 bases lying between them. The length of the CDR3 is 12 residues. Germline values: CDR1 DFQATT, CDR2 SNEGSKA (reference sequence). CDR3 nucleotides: TGCAGTGCTAGAGTCTTAGAACAGCCCCAGCATTTT. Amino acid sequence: CSARVLEQPQHF.

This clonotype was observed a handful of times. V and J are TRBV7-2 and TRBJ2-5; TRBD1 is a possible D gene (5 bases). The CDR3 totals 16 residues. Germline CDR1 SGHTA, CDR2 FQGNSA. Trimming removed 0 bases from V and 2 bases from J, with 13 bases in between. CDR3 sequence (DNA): TGTGCCAGCAGCTTAGCGGTGGGGCAGGGACAAGAGACCCAGTACTTC. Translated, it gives CASSLAVGQGQETQYF.

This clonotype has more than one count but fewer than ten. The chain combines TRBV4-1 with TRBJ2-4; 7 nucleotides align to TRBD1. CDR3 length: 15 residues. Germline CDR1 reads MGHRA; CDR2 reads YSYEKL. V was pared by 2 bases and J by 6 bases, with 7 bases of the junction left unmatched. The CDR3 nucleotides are TGCGCCAGCAGCCAACCCGACAGGGAGTCAAACATTCAGTACTTC. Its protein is CASSQPDRESNIQYF.

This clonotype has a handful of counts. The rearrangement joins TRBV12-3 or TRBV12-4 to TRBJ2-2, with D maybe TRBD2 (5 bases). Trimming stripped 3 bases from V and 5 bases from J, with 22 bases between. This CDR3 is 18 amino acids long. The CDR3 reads CASSFSPETLRRTGELFF. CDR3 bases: TGTGCCAGCAGTTTTTCCCCTGAGACCCTGCGGAGGACCGGGGAGCTGTTTTTT.

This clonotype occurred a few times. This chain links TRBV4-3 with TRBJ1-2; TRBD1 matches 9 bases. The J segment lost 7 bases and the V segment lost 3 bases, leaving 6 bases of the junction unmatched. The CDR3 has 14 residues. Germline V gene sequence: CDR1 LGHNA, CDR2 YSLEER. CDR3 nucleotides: TGCGCCAGCAGCCAGGGGGACAGGGTCCTTGGCTACACCTTC. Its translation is CASSQGDRVLGYTF.

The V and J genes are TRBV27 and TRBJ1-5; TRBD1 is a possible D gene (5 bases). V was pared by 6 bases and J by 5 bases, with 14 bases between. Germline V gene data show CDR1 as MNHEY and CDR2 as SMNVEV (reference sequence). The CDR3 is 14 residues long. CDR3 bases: TGTGCCAGCAGGGGGACCAACTCTTATCAGCCCCAGCATTTT. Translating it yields CASRGTNSYQPQHF.

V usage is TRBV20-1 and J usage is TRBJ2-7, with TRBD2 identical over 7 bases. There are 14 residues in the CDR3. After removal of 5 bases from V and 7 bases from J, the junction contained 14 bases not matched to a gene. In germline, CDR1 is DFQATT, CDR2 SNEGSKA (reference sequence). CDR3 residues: CSAPSSWTRREQYF. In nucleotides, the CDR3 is TGCAGTGCTCCCAGTTCTTGGACTAGGCGAGAGCAGTACTTC.

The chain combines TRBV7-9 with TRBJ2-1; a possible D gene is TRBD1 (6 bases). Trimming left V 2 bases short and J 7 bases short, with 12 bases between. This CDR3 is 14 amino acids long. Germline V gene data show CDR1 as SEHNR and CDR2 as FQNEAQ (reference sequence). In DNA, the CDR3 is TGTGCCAGCAGCTTACAGGGGTTTGCAAATGAGCAGTTCTTC. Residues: CASSLQGFANEQFF.

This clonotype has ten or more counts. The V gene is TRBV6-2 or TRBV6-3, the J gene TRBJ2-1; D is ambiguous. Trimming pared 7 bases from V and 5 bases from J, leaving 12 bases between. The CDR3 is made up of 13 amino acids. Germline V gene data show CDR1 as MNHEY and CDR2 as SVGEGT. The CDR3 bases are TGTGCCAGCACCCCCCGCTCGAACAATGAGCAGTTCTTC. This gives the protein CASTPRSNNEQFF.

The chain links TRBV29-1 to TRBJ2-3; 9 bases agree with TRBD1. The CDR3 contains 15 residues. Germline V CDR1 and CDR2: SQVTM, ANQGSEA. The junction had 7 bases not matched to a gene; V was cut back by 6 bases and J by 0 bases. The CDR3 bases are TGCAGCGTCGGGACAGGGCCATCTAGCACAGATACGCAGTATTTT. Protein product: CSVGTGPSSTDTQYF.

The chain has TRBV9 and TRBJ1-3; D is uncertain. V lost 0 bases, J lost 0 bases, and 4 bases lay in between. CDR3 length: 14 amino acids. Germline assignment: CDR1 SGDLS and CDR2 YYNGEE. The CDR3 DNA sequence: TGTGCCAGCAGCGTAGCCGCCTCTGGAAACACCATATATTTT. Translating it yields CASSVAASGNTIYF.

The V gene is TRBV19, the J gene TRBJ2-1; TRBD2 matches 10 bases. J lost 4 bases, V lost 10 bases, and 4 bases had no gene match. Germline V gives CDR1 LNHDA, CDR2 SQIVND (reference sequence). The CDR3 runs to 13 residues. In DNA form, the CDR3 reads TGTGCCACTACGGGACTAGCGTACAATGAGCAGTTCTTC. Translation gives CATTGLAYNEQFF.

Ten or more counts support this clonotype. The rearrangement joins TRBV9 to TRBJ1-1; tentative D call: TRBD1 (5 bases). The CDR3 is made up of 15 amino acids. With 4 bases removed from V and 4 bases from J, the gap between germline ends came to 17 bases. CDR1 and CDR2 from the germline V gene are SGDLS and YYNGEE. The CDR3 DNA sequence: TGTGCCAGCAGCTCCCTGGGGCTTGTCCCCACTGAAGCTTTCTTT. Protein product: CASSSLGLVPTEAFF.